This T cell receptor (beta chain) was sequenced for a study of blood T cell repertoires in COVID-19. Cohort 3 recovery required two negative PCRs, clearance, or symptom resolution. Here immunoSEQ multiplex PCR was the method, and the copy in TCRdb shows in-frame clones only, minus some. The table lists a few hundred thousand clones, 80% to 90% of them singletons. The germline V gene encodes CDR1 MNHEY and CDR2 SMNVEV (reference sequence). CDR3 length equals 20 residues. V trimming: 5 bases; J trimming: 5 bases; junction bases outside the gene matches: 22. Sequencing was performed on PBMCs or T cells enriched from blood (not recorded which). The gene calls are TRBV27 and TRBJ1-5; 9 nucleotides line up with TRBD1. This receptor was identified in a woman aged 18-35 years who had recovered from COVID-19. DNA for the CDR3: TGTGCCAGCAGTACATACGCGGGACAGGGCCTAGACCCTTGGGATCAGCCCCAGCATTTT. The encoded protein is CASSTYAGQGLDPWDQPQHF.